Detailed here is one TCR beta chain. The CDR3 loop spans 16 amino acids. The V gene's germline CDR1 is SGHAT and CDR2 FQNNGV. The V end was cut by 4 bases, the J end by 0 bases, with 12 bases between. This sample stems from a study of blood T cell repertoires in COVID-19. Study details: Italy, Spain and the United States were the sources of the convalescent and acute COVID-19 samples. Nucleic acid was either cDNA or gDNA, and it came from T cells, B-cell-depleted T cells, or PBMCs.

Authors' data handling: Amplifying reference gene primers gave estimates of nucleated cell counts. Using immunoSEQ multiplex PCR, the repertoire was profiled, and TCRdb retains in-frame clones only, with some absent. The V and J calls and clone size are taken from that table; D and trimming were inferred from the DNA. The table records 95,000 to 100,000 clones, roughly 79% of them present only once. This TCR was sampled from a man aged 65 to 79 with acute or convalescent COVID-19. The sequencing input was peripheral blood. The chain recombines TRBV11-2 with TRBJ1-4; D possibly corresponds to TRBD1 (5 bases). The CDR3 DNA is TGTGCCAGCAGCTCGCGGGGACGGTCAACTAATGAAAAACTGTTTTTT. Translated, it gives CASSSRGRSTNEKLFF.